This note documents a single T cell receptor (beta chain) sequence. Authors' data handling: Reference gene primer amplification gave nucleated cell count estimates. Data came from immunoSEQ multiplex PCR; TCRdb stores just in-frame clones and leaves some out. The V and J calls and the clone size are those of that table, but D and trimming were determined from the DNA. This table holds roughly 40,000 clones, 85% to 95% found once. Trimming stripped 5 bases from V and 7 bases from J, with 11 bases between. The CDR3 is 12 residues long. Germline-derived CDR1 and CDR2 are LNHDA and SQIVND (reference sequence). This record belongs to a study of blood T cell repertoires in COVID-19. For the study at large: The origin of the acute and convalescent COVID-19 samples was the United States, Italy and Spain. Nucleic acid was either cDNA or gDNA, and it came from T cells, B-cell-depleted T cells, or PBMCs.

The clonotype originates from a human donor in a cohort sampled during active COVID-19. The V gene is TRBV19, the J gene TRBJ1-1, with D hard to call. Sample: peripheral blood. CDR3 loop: CASSYKQFEAFF. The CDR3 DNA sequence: TGTGCCAGTAGTTATAAACAATTTGAAGCTTTCTTT.